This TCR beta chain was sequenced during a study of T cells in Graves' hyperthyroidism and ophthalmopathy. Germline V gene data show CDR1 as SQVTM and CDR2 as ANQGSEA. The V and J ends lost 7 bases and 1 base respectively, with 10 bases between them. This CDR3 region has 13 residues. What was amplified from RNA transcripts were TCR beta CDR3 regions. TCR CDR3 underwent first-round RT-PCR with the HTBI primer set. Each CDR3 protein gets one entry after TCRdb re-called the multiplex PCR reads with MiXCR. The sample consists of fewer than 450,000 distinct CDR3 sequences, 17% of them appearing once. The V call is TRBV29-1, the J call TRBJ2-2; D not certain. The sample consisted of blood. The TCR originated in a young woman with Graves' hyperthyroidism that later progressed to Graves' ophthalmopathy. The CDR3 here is CSAGVGNTGELFF. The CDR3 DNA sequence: TGCAGCGCTGGGGTCGGGAACACCGGGGAGCTGTTTTTT.